This T cell receptor beta chain was identified during a study of T cells after yellow fever vaccination. Across the study: SMART-Seq v4 Ultra Low Input served to prepare low-cell-number fractions.

5'RACE template switching produced TCR cDNA carrying a universal primer site and UMIs. TCRdb used MiXCR to reprocess the 5' RACE reads, holding one entry per CDR3 protein. The sample lists some 300,000 distinct CDR3 sequences, around 9.3% occurring once. This clonotype has a count of ten or more. Its antigen remains unknown. Study conclusions and caveats: Secondary responses were weaker yet peaked faster, day 5 versus 15. The study re-detected most primary-vaccination clones after the booster (approximately 96% CD4, 88% CD8).

V was clipped by 0 bases and J by 3 bases; unmatched bases: 4. The CDR3 is made up of 15 amino acids. Per germline, CDR1 DFQATT and CDR2 SNEGSKA (reference sequence). The clonotype was recovered from a young man who received the YFV17D yellow fever vaccine. The sample in question was CD4+ T cells sorted from PBMCs, obtained 5 days after the yellow fever booster vaccination. The V gene is TRBV20-1, the J gene TRBJ1-5; 8 nucleotides agree with TRBD1. The DNA for the CDR3 is TGCAGTGCTAGAGAAAGGGACAGGTTCAATCAGCCCCAGCATTTT. Protein product: CSARERDRFNQPQHF.